The 24 T cell receptor beta chains given below trace back to one sample, sequenced in a study of CD8+CD57+ T cells in acquired aplastic anemia listed by TCRdb under 2018. These reads were obtained on an Illumina HiSeq 2000. Profiling of TCR beta VDJ combinations and CDR3 sequences used genomic DNA as the template. The public reads were reanalyzed by TCRdb: fastp trimming at Q25, MiXCR alignment, in-frame beta chains only. Duplicate CDR3 protein sequences are folded into a single record with the most common DNA and genes. Within this sample are roughly 50,000 distinct CDR3 sequences, with 55% to 75% of them counted one time only. Around a third of the sample is held by the ten biggest clonotypes. The sample comprised sorted CD4+, CD8+, or CD8+CD57+ T cells (not recorded which) from PBMCs. The source is a human donor in good health, serving as a control.

The chain employs TRBV11-1 and TRBJ2-3; 10 bases line up with TRBD2. V shed 5 bases, J shed 1 base, and the junction held 18 bases outside the gene matches. CDR1 SGHAT and CDR2 FQDESV come from the germline V gene (reference sequence). This CDR3 is 20 amino acids long. The CDR3 DNA sequence: TGTGCCAGCAGCGCCTCAGCGGGGGGGTTCTCCTATTCTGGCACAGATACGCAGTATTTT. It translates to CASSASAGGFSYSGTDTQYF.

V is TRBV19 and J is TRBJ1-1; perhaps TRBD1 as D (5 bases). Germline V gene sequence: CDR1 LNHDA, CDR2 SQIVND (reference sequence). This CDR3 is 13 amino acids long. Trimming left V 0 bases short and J 12 bases short, with 14 bases between. The CDR3 spells CASSIDASRDTFF. CDR3 DNA sequence: TGTGCCAGTAGTATAGATGCGAGCAGGGATACTTTCTTT.

CDR3: CSLGTDYGYTF. For the CDR3, the DNA is TGCAGCCTCGGGACCGATTATGGCTACACCTTC. This chain links TRBV29-1 with TRBJ1-2; the D gene is possibly TRBD1 (5 bases). The CDR3 totals 11 residues. CDR1 is SQVTM and CDR2 is ANQGSEA in the germline V gene. V was trimmed by 8 bases and J by 5 bases, leaving 12 bases between them.

The chain recombines TRBV15 with TRBJ2-7; no reliable D call. The germline gives CDR1 LNHNV, CDR2 YYDKDF (reference sequence). V lost 0 bases, J lost 2 bases, and 11 bases lay in between. The CDR3 length is 15 residues. The DNA of the CDR3 is TGTGCCACCAGCAGAGAACTTCAGGTGCCCTACGAGCAGTACTTC. Its translation is CATSRELQVPYEQYF.

This clonotype was counted many times. The rearrangement joins TRBV12-3 or TRBV12-4 to TRBJ2-1; tentatively, D is TRBD1 or TRBD2 (5 bases each). Trimming removed 7 bases from V and 0 bases from J, with 16 bases in between. The CDR3 totals 16 residues. Here the CDR3 DNA reads TGTGCCAGCAACGATCCGGGAAGGGGCTCCTACAATGAGCAGTTCTTC. Translating gives CASNDPGRGSYNEQFF.

As for this clonotype: Compared with germline, one end of the junction differs, possibly owing to a read error. The chain recombines TRBV5-6 with TRBJ2-7, with unresolved D. The CDR3 extends over 13 amino acids. The germline V gene has CDR1 SGHDT and CDR2 YYEEEE. This CDR3 reads CASSSRTSYERYF. DNA for the CDR3: TGTGCCAGCAGCTCCCGGACCAGCTACGAGCGGTACTTC.

This clonotype is a singleton in its sample. J is TRBJ1-1 and V is TRBV7-2; D unclear. Between the trimmed V and J ends, which lost 0 bases and 4 bases, there was a span of 9 bases. The CDR3 totals 14 residues. The germline V gene has CDR1 SGHTA and CDR2 FQGNSA. CDR3 nucleotides: TGTGCCAGCAGCTTAGCTATCATAACCACTGAAGCTTTCTTT. It specifies CASSLAIITTEAFF.

J is TRBJ2-1 and V is TRBV15; D is unresolved. The ends were cut back, 1 base at V and 5 bases at J, with 12 bases in the middle. The CDR3 spans 15 residues. Germline CDR1 and CDR2: LNHNV and YYDKDF (reference sequence). The CDR3 nucleotides read TGTGCCACCAGCAGAGGGCGGAGCTGGGACAATGAGCAGTTCTTC. This sequence encodes CATSRGRSWDNEQFF.

The chain carries TRBV11-2 and TRBJ2-1, with D maybe TRBD2 (6 bases). This CDR3 region has 16 residues. The germline V gene encodes CDR1 SGHAT and CDR2 FQNNGV. V shed 5 bases and J shed 6 bases, with 20 bases lying between them. In DNA form, the CDR3 reads TGTGCCAGCAGCCCCCCAGTCGCGCGGGGTGCCAATGAGCAGTTCTTC. Its protein product is CASSPPVARGANEQFF.

The chain couples TRBV10-3 to TRBJ2-1; 14 nucleotides line up with TRBD2. V trimming: 1 base; J trimming: 6 bases; junction bases outside the gene matches: 8. Per germline, CDR1 ENHRY and CDR2 SYGVKD. The CDR3 contains 18 residues. The CDR3 sequence: CAISEFPGLAGAPNEQFF. CDR3 nucleotides: TGTGCCATCAGTGAGTTCCCGGGACTAGCGGGGGCACCCAATGAGCAGTTCTTC.

The CDR3 region is CAIKGTGQGGMNTEAFF. The CDR3 coding sequence is TGTGCCATCAAAGGGACGGGACAGGGGGGAATGAACACTGAAGCTTTCTTT. The chain combines TRBV10-3 with TRBJ1-1, with 11 bases matching TRBD1. J was trimmed by 0 bases and V by 7 bases; bases with no gene match: 10. Germline V gene lookup returns CDR1 ENHRY and CDR2 SYGVKD. The CDR3 has 17 amino acids.

At least ten counts were recorded for this clonotype. The chain is built from TRBV6-4 and TRBJ2-2; unclear D gene. CDR3 length: 13 residues. Germline CDR1 and CDR2: MRHNA and SNTAGT. Trimming took off 7 bases at V and 2 bases at J, with 8 bases between the two ends. CDR3 nucleotides: TGTGCCAGCAAAGAGAGAAACACCGGGGAGCTGTTTTTT. This encodes CASKERNTGELFF.

The rearrangement uses TRBV9 and TRBJ2-3, with a possible D match to TRBD1 (6 bases). Germline CDR1 reads SGDLS; CDR2 reads YYNGEE. This CDR3 spans 13 amino acids. V dropped 3 bases and J dropped 6 bases, with 11 bases sitting between them. The CDR3 bases are TGTGCCAGCAGCGCCCCAAGGGGGGATACGCAGTATTTT. Translation: CASSAPRGDTQYF.

This sequence joins TRBV25-1 and TRBJ2-1; 9 nucleotides line up with TRBD2. Germline V CDR1 and CDR2: MGHDK, SYGVNS. CDR3 length equals 15 residues. Trimming removed 5 bases from V and 2 bases from J; junction bases left unmatched: 4. The CDR3 DNA reads TGTGCCAGCAGTTTGCGGGGGGGAACCTACAATGAGCAGTTCTTC. Translation gives CASSLRGGTYNEQFF.

The genes are TRBV29-1 and TRBJ2-7, with D perhaps matching TRBD1 (5 bases). Per germline, CDR1 SQVTM and CDR2 ANQGSEA. The CDR3 totals 13 residues. The CDR3 nucleotides read TGCAGTTACAGACAGTCGAGCTCCTACGAGCAGTACTTC. This sequence encodes CSYRQSSSYEQYF.

The chain carries TRBV29-1 and TRBJ1-3; D not certain. This CDR3 is built from 12 residues. Germline-derived CDR1 and CDR2 are SQVTM and ANQGSEA. Trimming cost V 6 bases and J 3 bases, with 9 bases left between them. CDR3 nucleotides: TGCAGCGTCCCAATGGGTGGAAACACCATATATTTT. This sequence encodes CSVPMGGNTIYF.

This rearrangement joins TRBV9 to TRBJ1-2, with D perhaps TRBD1 (5 bases). CDR1 SGDLS and CDR2 YYNGEE come from the germline V gene. With 4 bases removed from V and 7 bases from J, the gap between germline ends came to 20 bases. The length of the CDR3 is 15 residues. The CDR3 DNA sequence: TGTGCCAGCAGCCCCCTGGGGGGGAATGTGGGTGGCTACACCTTC. It specifies CASSPLGGNVGGYTF. The variable domain in full, with the rest retrieved from reference TRBV9 and TRBJ1-2, is DSGVTQTPKHLITATGQRVTLRCSPRSGDLSVYWYQQSLDQGLQFLIQYYNGEERAKGNILERFSAQQFPDLHSELNLSSLELGDSALYFCASSPLGGNVGGYTFGSGTRLTVV.

To note about this clonotype: The junction shows a germline mismatch at one end, possibly a read error. V is TRBV11-2 and J is TRBJ2-7; a weak D match, TRBD2 (7 bases). The CDR3 totals 16 residues. The germline V gene has CDR1 SGHAT and CDR2 FQNNGV. The CDR3 loop is CASSLDTRGGYYEQYF. DNA of the CDR3: TGTGCCAGCAGCTTAGACACTAGGGGGGGATACTACGAGCAGTACTTT.

The rearrangement uses TRBV7-8 and TRBJ1-1; D remains ambiguous. V gave up 1 base and J gave up 4 bases, with 4 bases separating them. CDR3 size: 12 residues. Germline CDR1 is SGHVS and CDR2 is FQNEAQ. CDR3 in amino acids: CASSLVVTEAFF. The CDR3 DNA reads as TGTGCCAGCAGCTTAGTCGTCACTGAAGCTTTCTTT. The whole variable domain, filled in from reference TRBV7-8 and TRBJ1-1, reads GAGVSQSPRYKVAKRGQDVALRCDPISGHVSLFWYQQALGQGPEFLTYFQNEAQLDKSGLPSDRFFAERPEGSVSTLKIQRTQQEDSAVYLCASSLVVTEAFFGQGTRLTVV.

The V call is TRBV2, the J call TRBJ1-2, with TRBD1 matching over 7 bases. V gave up 6 bases and J gave up 1 base; unmatched junction bases: 5. The CDR3 has 14 amino acids. The germline V gene encodes CDR1 SNHLY and CDR2 FYNNEI. The CDR3 DNA reads TGTGCCAGCAGCCTGGGACAGAGTAACTATGGCTACACCTTC. Its translation: CASSLGQSNYGYTF. The full variable domain, completed using reference TRBV2 and TRBJ1-2, is EPEVTQTPSHQVTQMGQEVILRCVPISNHLYFYWYRQILGQKVEFLVSFYNNEISEKSEIFDDQFSVERPDGSNFTLKIRSTKLEDSAMYFCASSLGQSNYGYTFGSGTRLTVV.

The chain recombines TRBV4-3 with TRBJ2-3; 8 bases align to TRBD1. V lost 1 base to trimming and J lost 3 bases; unmatched junction nucleotides: 6. Germline-derived CDR1 and CDR2 are LGHNA and YSLEER. The CDR3 extends over 16 amino acids. In nucleotides, the CDR3 is TGCGCCAGCAGCCAAGCCTCACAGGGGGAAACAGATACGCAGTATTTT. Translated, it gives CASSQASQGETDTQYF.

The V and J genes are TRBV29-1 and TRBJ1-2, with D tentatively TRBD1 (5 bases). Per the germline V gene, CDR1 is SQVTM and CDR2 is ANQGSEA. The CDR3 extends over 13 amino acids. V gave up 4 bases and J gave up 0 bases, with 9 bases separating them. The CDR3 nucleotides read TGCAGCGTTGGGGCAGGGACTAACTATGGCTACACCTTC. Translated: CSVGAGTNYGYTF.

The chain is built from TRBV10-2 and TRBJ2-7, with TRBD1 identical over 8 bases. Germline-derived CDR1 and CDR2 are WSHSY and SAAADI. With V trimmed by 5 bases and J by 3 bases, 6 bases remained unmatched. The CDR3 extends over 14 amino acids. CDR3 sequence reads: CASSWTGNDYEQYF. The CDR3 region has the DNA TGCGCCAGCAGTTGGACAGGGAACGACTACGAGCAGTACTTC.

In its sample, this clonotype was seen once. The chain recombines TRBV19 with TRBJ1-2, with TRBD1 identical over 7 bases. Germline V gene data show CDR1 as LNHDA and CDR2 as SQIVND (reference sequence). This CDR3 region has 13 residues. Germline trimming cut 7 bases from V and 6 bases from J; bases unmatched to any gene: 8. CDR3 DNA: TGTGCCAGTACTCTCCAGGGGGTGCATGGCTACACCTTC. Amino acids: CASTLQGVHGYTF.